Below, 7 T cell receptor beta chains from the same sample are listed, as sequenced in a study of vaccination and CD4 T cells after COVID-19. Cultured CD4+ T cell DNA underwent sequencing with the Oncomine TCR Beta short-read assay. Investigators isolated genomic DNA from cultured CD4+ T cells. TCRdb re-called the PCR reads with MiXCR, one entry per CDR3 protein. This sample yields about 10,000 distinct CDR3 sequences, of which about 32% are seen a single time; more than 11% belongs to the top ten. These TCRs' antigens remain unknown. Treatment: roughly ten-day PBMC culture with coronavirus spike peptide pools or control peptides (ViraFEST assay). The unexposed donor gave CD4+ T cells before the COVID-19 pandemic (2011-2018). Source material: CD4+ T cells from blood, cultured in vitro. These receptors were obtained from a human donor in good health.

The V call is TRBV19, the J call TRBJ2-2; D is perhaps TRBD1 (6 bases). Trimming stripped 4 bases from V and 2 bases from J, with 14 bases between. The length of the CDR3 is 16 residues. Germline assignment: CDR1 LNHDA and CDR2 SQIVND (reference sequence). The CDR3 reads CASSTPYRVNTGELFF. Written as DNA, the CDR3 is TGTGCCAGTAGTACCCCCTACAGGGTCAACACCGGGGAGCTGTTTTTT.

This rearrangement joins TRBV5-1 to TRBJ2-3; TRBD2 agrees at 11 bases. Looked up from germline, CDR1 is SGHRS and CDR2 is YFSETQ. The CDR3 is 16 amino acids. Losses at the gene ends were 1 base for V and 1 base for J; bases not matched to a gene: 2. CDR3 sequence reads: CASSLPTSGGTDTQYF. For the CDR3, the DNA is TGCGCCAGCAGCTTGCCGACTAGCGGGGGCACAGATACGCAGTATTTT.

J is TRBJ1-3 and V is TRBV6-2 or TRBV6-3, with D perhaps TRBD1 (5 bases). Germline V gene data show CDR1 as MNHEY and CDR2 as SVGEGT. With 6 bases removed from V and 0 bases from J, the gap between germline ends came to 12 bases. The length of the CDR3 is 15 residues. The CDR3 DNA is TGTGCCAGCAGGCTAACAGGTGCCTCTGGAAACACCATATATTTT. Its translation: CASRLTGASGNTIYF.

The chain recombines TRBV7-8 with TRBJ2-6, with D possibly being TRBD1 (6 bases). This CDR3 is built from 18 residues. The germline gives CDR1 SGHVS, CDR2 FQNEAQ. Deletions cut 4 bases from V and 0 bases from J, with 16 bases between. Here the CDR3 DNA reads TGTGCCAGCAGCTACGGACAGCACTACAGCTCTGGGGCCAACGTCCTGACTTTC. Encoded protein: CASSYGQHYSSGANVLTF.

This clonotype was counted a single time. The V call is TRBV20-1, the J call TRBJ2-5; D call uncertain. Germline loops: CDR1 DFQATT, CDR2 SNEGSKA (reference sequence). The CDR3 length is 18 residues. Trimming pared 0 bases from V and 5 bases from J, leaving 25 bases between. The CDR3 DNA is TGCAGTGCTAGAGAAGAACGGGTGTGGGCCGTTTCATGGGAGACCCAGTACTTC. This encodes CSAREERVWAVSWETQYF.

The chain employs TRBV7-2 and TRBJ2-1, with 8 bases lining up with TRBD2. The CDR3 contains 15 residues. J was trimmed by 8 bases and V by 5 bases; bases with no gene match: 11. Germline V CDR1 and CDR2: SGHTA, FQGNSA. The CDR3 reads CASSNEQGLADEQFF. CDR3 sequence (DNA): TGTGCCAGCAGCAACGAACAAGGACTAGCCGATGAGCAGTTCTTC.

This clonotype was observed a few times. The chain joins TRBV4-3 to TRBJ2-3, with 8 positions matching TRBD1. The CDR3 has 15 residues. The V and J ends lost 1 base and 3 bases, in that order; junction bases with no gene match: 3. The germline V gene has CDR1 LGHNA and CDR2 YSLEER. The CDR3: CASSQAQGATDTQYF. In DNA form, the CDR3 reads TGCGCCAGCAGCCAAGCCCAGGGGGCGACAGATACGCAGTATTTT.